The T cell receptor beta chain described here comes from a study of siplizumab effects on memory and regulatory T cells. Study findings and constraints: Suppressive function of proliferating Tregs from siplizumab cultures was not confirmed. Just a small share of alloreactive clones was traced back to unstimulated subsets.

Germline CDR1 reads MDHEN; CDR2 reads SYDVKM. The CDR3 sequence is 15 residues long. V was clipped by 2 bases and J by 4 bases, with 11 bases between them. To note about this clone: Antigen unknown.

The protocol was immunoSEQ multiplex PCR, while the TCRdb copy is restricted to in-frame clones and leaves out a portion. The repertoire holds some 120,000 clones, 93% seen once, with roughly 0.16% in the top ten. The specimen was non-Treg CD4+ T cells sorted from blood. This sequence joins TRBV28 and TRBJ1-4; D remains unclear. The source of this sequence is a human donor in good health. The CDR3 DNA is TGTGCCAGCAGTTTACCAGTTCCACATAATGAAAAACTGTTTTTT. As protein: CASSLPVPHNEKLFF.